This note documents a single T cell receptor (beta chain) sequence. No antigen is known for it. The germline V gene encodes CDR1 SGHRS and CDR2 YFSETQ. CDR3 length: 14 residues. Between the trimmed V and J ends, which lost 5 bases and 5 bases, there was a span of 16 bases. This entry is derived from a study of cytomegalovirus exposure and HLA in healthy donors. Study-wide findings and caveats: For most TCR sequences rarity was the rule, although some public TCRs occurred in many donors.

The PCR was carried out with 60 Vbeta primers and 13 Jbeta primers. Libraries were prepared by immunoSEQ multiplex PCR; TCRdb keeps only in-frame clonotypes and omits some of them. The sample yields 150,000 to 200,000 clones, approximately 71% seen once. Sequencing used PBMCs. V is TRBV5-1 and J is TRBJ2-5, with D perhaps matching TRBD2 (6 bases). The sequence came from a woman in her 40s in good health and CMV-seropositive. CDR3 residues: CASRQSLARETQYF. The CDR3 DNA reads TGCGCCAGCAGACAGTCACTAGCACGTGAGACCCAGTACTTC.